This TCR beta chain was captured by sequencing in a study of blood T cell repertoires in COVID-19. Study context: Samples came from the United States, Italy and Spain, spanning acute and convalescent COVID-19. PBMCs, B-cell-depleted T cells, or T cells provided the cDNA or gDNA that made up the material.

On this clone itself: Other DNA sequences within the sample encode an identical CDR3.

With 4 bases clipped from V and 0 bases from J, the junction kept 9 bases outside the gene matches. The CDR3 is 18 amino acids. Per germline, CDR1 SGHDT and CDR2 YYEEEE. Sequencing was performed with immunoSEQ multiplex PCR; in TCRdb, only in-frame clones are kept and a portion is missing. Of around 140,000 clones listed, roughly 88% were seen once; the top ten hold around 26%. The clonotype comes from a human donor in a cohort sampled during active COVID-19. The sample consisted of peripheral blood. The chain uses TRBV5-6 and TRBJ2-1, with TRBD2 matching over 11 bases. CDR3 DNA sequence: TGTGCCAGCAGCCGCGCTAGCGGGGGGTCCAGCTCCTACAATGAGCAGTTCTTC. This codes for CASSRASGGSSSYNEQFF.